This paragraph covers one T cell receptor (beta chain) sequence. TCRdb's table, derived via immunoSEQ multiplex PCR, lists solely in-frame clones and lacks some. The data hold tens of thousands of clones, with roughly 81% observed a single time. This record comes from a study of blood T cell repertoires in COVID-19. Germline V gives CDR1 SGHVS, CDR2 FQNEAQ. The CDR3 totals 12 residues. The V and J ends lost 5 bases and 2 bases respectively, with 7 bases between them. The TCR comes from a human donor in a cohort sampled during active COVID-19. Sequencing input: peripheral blood. This sequence joins TRBV7-8 and TRBJ2-7, with TRBD1 as a possible D gene (5 bases). The CDR3 spells CASSRQPYEQYF. The CDR3 DNA reads TGTGCCAGCAGCAGACAGCCCTACGAGCAGTACTTC.